These 29 T cell receptor beta chains share one sample of origin, sequenced in a study of cytomegalovirus exposure and HLA in healthy donors. With 60 Vbeta and 13 Jbeta primers, the PCR was carried out. Sequenced by immunoSEQ multiplex PCR; TCRdb stores in-frame clones only, minus some. This table holds some 130,000 clones, about 80% found once. The sample comprised PBMCs. All receptors come from a man aged 35 to 55 in good health and CMV-seropositive.

This chain connects TRBV19 to TRBJ1-2; D unresolved. CDR1 is LNHDA, CDR2 SQIVND, per germline (reference sequence). The V and J ends lost 6 bases and 0 bases respectively, with 5 bases between them. CDR3 length equals 12 residues. DNA of the CDR3: TGTGCCAGTAGCCAGGCTAACTATGGCTACACCTTC. Its translation is CASSQANYGYTF.

This clone appeared once. J is TRBJ1-6 and V is TRBV5-1; 9 nucleotides line up with TRBD1. The CDR3 sequence is 14 residues long. V was pared by 5 bases and J by 17 bases, with 14 bases of the junction left unmatched. The germline V gene encodes CDR1 SGHRS and CDR2 YFSETQ. The CDR3 DNA sequence: TGCGCCAGCAGACGCACCCAGGACAGGGGCCTCATCCACTTT. It yields the protein CASRRTQDRGLIHF.

In DNA, the CDR3 is TGTGCCAGCAGCGTAGGCGGTGGTCGCTCCTACAATGAGCAGTTCTTC. Translation gives CASSVGGGRSYNEQFF. The V gene is TRBV9, the J gene TRBJ2-1, with D hard to call. The V gene's germline CDR1 is SGDLS and CDR2 YYNGEE. Trimming pared 0 bases from V and 0 bases from J, leaving 10 bases between. The CDR3 consists of 16 residues.

The rearrangement joins TRBV11-2 to TRBJ2-1, with a possible D match to TRBD2 (5 bases). The V end was cut by 5 bases, the J end by 1 base, with 15 bases between. The CDR3 runs 16 residues. Germline CDR1 and CDR2: SGHAT and FQNNGV. CDR3 protein: CASSRAPGSSYNEQFF. CDR3 in DNA: TGTGCCAGCAGCCGAGCCCCGGGAAGTTCCTACAATGAGCAGTTCTTC.

The chain carries TRBV10-1 and TRBJ2-3; 8 bases are shared with TRBD2. The germline V gene has CDR1 WNHNN and CDR2 SYGVQD (reference sequence). The length of the CDR3 is 17 residues. Losses at the gene ends were 2 bases for V and 4 bases for J; bases not matched to a gene: 11. CDR3 sequence (DNA): TGCGCCAGCAGTGAGGGGACTAGAGTCCTTTCGGCAGATACGCAGTATTTT. Its translation: CASSEGTRVLSADTQYF.

The chain combines TRBV5-1 with TRBJ1-2; D gene ambiguous. CDR1 and CDR2 from the germline V gene are SGHRS and YFSETQ. CDR3 length equals 15 residues. Trimming stripped 0 bases from V and 3 bases from J, with 12 bases between. The CDR3 bases are TGCGCCAGCAGCTTGGCTCCGGGAAACGACTATGGCTACACCTTC. Translated, it gives CASSLAPGNDYGYTF.

In regard to this clone: The conserved final phenylalanine or tryptophan is absent from the CDR3, which likely points to a read error. The V gene is TRBV18, the J gene TRBJ1-1; TRBD1 matches 7 bases. J gave up 11 bases and V 5 bases, and 14 bases lay outside the gene matches. Germline CDR1 KGHSH, CDR2 LQKENI. The CDR3 contains 14 residues. In DNA, the CDR3 is TGTGCCAGCTCAGAACTCCGACAGGGATTAAAGGCTTTCCTT. It translates to CASSELRQGLKAFL.

The J gene is TRBJ2-1, the V gene TRBV2, with D possibly matching TRBD2 (6 bases). The V end was cut by 3 bases, the J end by 8 bases, with 11 bases between. Germline values: CDR1 SNHLY, CDR2 FYNNEI. The CDR3 spans 13 residues. DNA of the CDR3: TGTGCCAGCAGTGATAGGAGGGGCTATGAGCAGTTCTTC. Translated: CASSDRRGYEQFF.

This chain uses TRBV11-2 with TRBJ1-2; the D is unclear. Trimming removed 6 bases at V and 4 bases at J, with 12 bases between. Germline CDR1 is SGHAT and CDR2 is FQNNGV. The length of the CDR3 is 13 residues. The CDR3 sequence is CASSSDGIYGYTF. CDR3 DNA sequence: TGTGCCAGCAGTTCGGACGGGATCTATGGCTACACCTTC.

J is TRBJ2-5 and V is TRBV5-1, with D tentatively TRBD2 (6 bases). The CDR3 has 15 amino acids. In germline, CDR1 is SGHRS, CDR2 YFSETQ. V was clipped by 2 bases and J by 4 bases, with 15 bases between them. CDR3 amino acids: CASSLAELRGETQYF. CDR3 nucleotides: TGCGCCAGCAGCTTAGCGGAACTGCGGGGAGAGACCCAGTACTTC.

The gene calls are TRBV6-1 and TRBJ2-5; D not certain. There are 15 residues in the CDR3. V lost 4 bases and J lost 5, with 17 bases in between. Germline V gene sequence: CDR1 MNHNS, CDR2 SASEGT. CDR3 coding DNA: TGTGCCAGCAGTGTGGATGAGGCCCTACGGGAGACCCAGTACTTC. It translates to CASSVDEALRETQYF.

The chain carries TRBV15 and TRBJ1-5, with D uncertain. The length of the CDR3 is 16 residues. CDR1 and CDR2 (germline): LNHNV, YYDKDF (reference sequence). V was shortened by 0 bases and J by 6 bases, with 15 bases between the two germline ends. The CDR3 reads CATSRDDPTLGQPQHF. The DNA of the CDR3 is TGTGCCACCAGCAGAGACGATCCTACTCTCGGTCAGCCCCAGCATTTT.

This rearrangement joins TRBV5-4 to TRBJ2-1; possible D gene TRBD2, 6 bases. This CDR3 has 15 residues. Germline CDR1 SGHNT, CDR2 YYREEE (reference sequence). The V end lost 0 bases, the J end lost 4 bases, and 11 bases lay between the germline ends. As DNA, the CDR3 is TGTGCCAGCAGCTTGGAGGGCGGGACTTACAATGAGCAGTTCTTC. As protein: CASSLEGGTYNEQFF.

As for this clone: The sample carries other DNA sequences with the same CDR3. The V gene is TRBV15, the J gene TRBJ2-3, with 8 bases lining up with TRBD2. The CDR3 length is 17 residues. Looked up from germline, CDR1 is LNHNV and CDR2 is YYDKDF (reference sequence). The V and J ends lost 6 bases and 6 bases, in that order; junction bases with no gene match: 17. The CDR3 coding sequence is TGTGCCACCAGATCGTTCTCCGGACTAGCCGCGGGTGATACGCAGTATTTT. The encoded protein is CATRSFSGLAAGDTQYF. The whole variable domain, filled in from reference TRBV15 and TRBJ2-3, reads DAMVIQNPRYQVTQFGKPVTLSCSQTLNHNVMYWYQQKSSQAPKLLFHYYDKDFNNEADTPDNFQSRRPNTSFCFLDIRSPGLGDTAMYLCATRSFSGLAAGDTQYFGPGTRLTVL.

V gene TRBV30 combines with J gene TRBJ1-5, with D perhaps matching TRBD1 (5 bases). Germline CDR1 GTSNPN, CDR2 SVGIG (reference sequence). The CDR3 spans 13 residues. V was clipped by 1 base and J by 11 bases, with 15 bases between them. The CDR3: CAWSAGGGRAQHF. The DNA for the CDR3 is TGTGCCTGGAGTGCTGGGGGGGGAAGGGCCCAGCATTTT.

This chain joins TRBV19 and TRBJ1-1; 11 bases are shared with TRBD1. CDR1 and CDR2 (germline): LNHDA, SQIVND (reference sequence). The J segment lost 7 bases and the V segment lost 6 bases, leaving 7 bases of the junction unmatched. The CDR3 length is 14 residues. The CDR3 nucleotides read TGTGCCAGTAGGGGGACAGGGGGGTACTATGAAGCTTTCTTT. This sequence encodes CASRGTGGYYEAFF.

The rearrangement links TRBV4-1 to TRBJ1-2; possible D gene TRBD1, 6 bases. V dropped 1 base and J dropped 4 bases, with 19 bases sitting between them. CDR1 and CDR2 (germline): MGHRA, YSYEKL. The CDR3 contains 17 residues. The DNA of the CDR3 is TGCGCCAGCAGCCAAGTGCCCCCGTTTGGACAGAGCTATGGCTACACCTTC. This gives the protein CASSQVPPFGQSYGYTF.

The chain employs TRBV11-2 and TRBJ2-7; the D gene is possibly TRBD1 (6 bases). Between the trimmed V and J ends, which lost 1 base and 3 bases, there was a span of 7 bases. The CDR3 length is 13 residues. Germline V gene lookup returns CDR1 SGHAT and CDR2 FQNNGV. CDR3 coding DNA: TGTGCCAGCAGCTTAGGGACAGACTACGAGCAGTACTTC. Protein: CASSLGTDYEQYF.

The chain joins TRBV18 to TRBJ2-1, with 7 bases matching TRBD2. There are 16 residues in the CDR3. V gave up 2 bases and J gave up 5 bases; unmatched junction bases: 9. Per germline, CDR1 KGHSH and CDR2 LQKENI. The CDR3 DNA is TGTGCCAGCTCACCAGGGATGGCGGGAGCAAACAATGAGCAGTTCTTC. It codes for CASSPGMAGANNEQFF.

The chain has TRBV30 and TRBJ2-7; 10 bases align to TRBD1. V lost 5 bases to trimming and J lost 3 bases; unmatched junction nucleotides: 7. Germline V CDR1 and CDR2: GTSNPN, SVGIG (reference sequence). The CDR3 has 14 amino acids. CDR3 region: CAWGGGTGDYEQYF. The CDR3, as DNA: TGTGCCTGGGGGGGCGGGACAGGGGACTACGAGCAGTACTTC.

This chain connects TRBV30 to TRBJ2-7; D not resolved. In germline, CDR1 is GTSNPN, CDR2 SVGIG (reference sequence). Trimming pared 1 base from V and 6 bases from J, leaving 16 bases between. The CDR3 is 14 residues long. The CDR3 spells CAWSAGWPFGEQYF. In DNA form, the CDR3 reads TGTGCCTGGAGTGCGGGTTGGCCTTTCGGCGAGCAGTACTTC.

The chain has TRBV5-1 and TRBJ2-1; tentatively, D is TRBD2 (6 bases). The length of the CDR3 is 17 residues. Germline V gene sequence: CDR1 SGHRS, CDR2 YFSETQ. V shed 4 bases and J shed 2 bases, with 19 bases lying between them. CDR3 DNA sequence: TGCGCCAGCAGCCGTGGCGTGTCGGGAGATCCCTACAATGAGCAGTTCTTC. Translated: CASSRGVSGDPYNEQFF. Combining the CDR3 with reference TRBV5-1 and TRBJ2-1 gives the whole variable domain KAGVTQTPRYLIKTRGQQVTLSCSPISGHRSVSWYQQTPGQGLQFLFEYFSETQRNKGNFPGRFSGRQFSNSRSEMNVSTLELGDSALYLCASSRGVSGDPYNEQFFGPGTRLTVL.

Points on this clone: At one of its ends the junction is not consistent with the germline gene, which may arise from a read error. The chain is built from TRBV7-9 and TRBJ2-5, with D possibly being TRBD1 (5 bases). From germline, CDR1 is SEHNR and CDR2 FQNEAQ (reference sequence). This CDR3 is built from 13 residues. This CDR3 reads CSSSLMGPETQYF. Written as DNA, the CDR3 is TGTTCCAGCAGCTTAATGGGGCCTGAGACCCAGTACTTC.

The table lists this clone with a few counts. The chain is built from TRBV30 and TRBJ1-6; TRBD1 might be the D (5 bases). The CDR3 runs 16 residues. The germline V and J ends were trimmed by 0 bases and 0 bases, with 9 bases remaining between them. CDR1 and CDR2 (germline): GTSNPN, SVGIG (reference sequence). The CDR3 is CAWSVQGSSYNSPLHF. CDR3 in DNA: TGTGCCTGGAGTGTCCAGGGTAGCTCCTATAATTCACCCCTCCACTTT.

Written as DNA, the CDR3 is TGCGCCAGCAGCCAAGTGGGGCAGGGGAACATTCAGTACTTC. The encoded protein is CASSQVGQGNIQYF. The V and J genes are TRBV4-1 and TRBJ2-4; TRBD1 might be the D (6 bases). The germline gives CDR1 MGHRA, CDR2 YSYEKL. This CDR3 has 14 amino acids. Trimming removed 1 base at V and 7 bases at J, with 11 bases between.

The chain uses TRBV2 and TRBJ1-5; D possibly corresponds to TRBD1 (6 bases). Germline-derived CDR1 and CDR2 are SNHLY and FYNNEI. This CDR3 has 15 amino acids. Between the trimmed V and J ends, which lost 3 bases and 0 bases, there was a span of 9 bases. The CDR3 here is CASSDRTASNQPQHF. The CDR3 region has the DNA TGTGCCAGCAGTGACCGGACAGCTAGCAATCAGCCCCAGCATTTT.

The chain combines TRBV5-6 with TRBJ2-5; 7 nucleotides line up with TRBD1. Germline assignment: CDR1 SGHDT and CDR2 YYEEEE. Trimming cost V 0 bases and J 4 bases; bases outside gene matches: 12. The CDR3 consists of 17 residues. The CDR3 sequence is CASSLGGGIGEGETQYF. The CDR3 DNA reads TGTGCCAGCAGCTTGGGAGGGGGCATAGGAGAAGGAGAGACCCAGTACTTC.

The chain combines TRBV7-3 with TRBJ2-7; TRBD1 agrees at 9 bases. This CDR3 region has 16 residues. Germline CDR1 and CDR2: SGHTA and FQGTGA. The V gene end was trimmed by 1 base and the J gene end by 6 bases; junction bases not matched to a gene: 10. The CDR3 sequence: CASSLMSGTGKGEQYF. The CDR3, as DNA: TGTGCCAGCAGCTTAATGTCTGGGACAGGGAAAGGCGAGCAGTACTTC.

This sequence joins TRBV4-1 and TRBJ2-7, with 14 bases lining up with TRBD2. This CDR3 has 17 residues. V lost 3 bases, J lost 6 bases, and 10 bases stayed unmatched. The germline V gene encodes CDR1 MGHRA and CDR2 YSYEKL. Here the CDR3 DNA reads TGCGCCAGCAGCCAGGCGACTAGCGGGAGGGCCGTTAGCGAGCAGTACTTC. Protein product: CASSQATSGRAVSEQYF.